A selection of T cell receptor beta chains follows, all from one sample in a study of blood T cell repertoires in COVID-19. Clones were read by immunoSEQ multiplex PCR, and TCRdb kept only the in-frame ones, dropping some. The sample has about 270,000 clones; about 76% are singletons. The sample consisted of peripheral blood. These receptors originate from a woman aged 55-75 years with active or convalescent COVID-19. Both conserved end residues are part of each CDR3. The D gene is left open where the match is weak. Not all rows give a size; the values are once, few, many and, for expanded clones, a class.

TGTGCCAGCAGCTTTGGGACAGGGGTCTATGGCTACACCTTC CASSFGTGVYGYTF TRBJ1-2 TRBD1 TRBV7-9 .
TGTGCCAGCAGGTTTACTAGCGGGGGGATTCTCCAAGAGACCCAGTACTTC CASRFTSGGILQETQYF TRBJ2-5 TRBD2 TRBV7-8 .
TGTGCCAGCAGAGAACTAGCGGGGACGGCAGATACGCAGTATTTT CASRELAGTADTQYF TRBJ2-3 TRBD2 TRBV7-2 .
TGTGCCAGCAGCTACAACAGGGGTAAAGGGGAGACCCAGTACTTC CASSYNRGKGETQYF TRBJ2-5 TRBD1 TRBV7-3 .
TGTGCCAGCAGCAGCGGGACTAGCGGGGGAGTGGGCACCGGGGAGCTGTTTTTT CASSSGTSGGVGTGELFF TRBJ2-2 . TRBV21-1 once
TGTGCCAGTAGTATGACAGGGGAACCGCCCCAGCATTTT CASSMTGEPPQHF TRBJ1-5 TRBD1 TRBV19 .
TGTGCCAGCAGCTTTAATAGACTAGCGGGGATCAATGAGCAGTTCTTC CASSFNRLAGINEQFF TRBJ2-1 TRBD2 TRBV7-8 once
TGTGCCAGCAGCTTAGACAGTTACAATGAGCAGTTCTTC CASSLDSYNEQFF TRBJ2-1 . TRBV13 .
TGTGCCAGCAGCTTAAGTAGTCACGAGCAGTACTTC CASSLSSHEQYF TRBJ2-7 . TRBV7-9 few
TGCGCCAGCAGCTTGGTACCTGGGAGCGGGGGGGCAGGAGATACGCAGTATTTT CASSLVPGSGGAGDTQYF TRBJ2-3 TRBD2 TRBV5-1 .
TGTGCCAGCAGCCAGGGGGCCGGTTATGGCTACACCTTC CASSQGAGYGYTF TRBJ1-2 TRBD1 TRBV7-9 .
TGTGCCAGCAGCCGAATAGCGGGCCAAGAGACCCAGTACTTC CASSRIAGQETQYF TRBJ2-5 TRBD2 TRBV14 once
TGCGCCAGCAGCCAATTTCCGGGTGCCGCCGGGGATACGCAGTATTTT CASSQFPGAAGDTQYF TRBJ2-3 . TRBV4-3 .
TGCGCCAGCAGTTACTCCTCTGGAAACACCATATATTTT CASSYSSGNTIYF TRBJ1-3 . TRBV5-1 .
TGTGCCAGCAGCCAGCCGGGACATAACACCGGGGAGCTGTTTTTT CASSQPGHNTGELFF TRBJ2-2 . TRBV3-1/TRBV3-2 .
TGTGCCAGCAGCCAAGTAGCGGGGGCCCGAGATGAGCAGTACTTC CASSQVAGARDEQYF TRBJ2-7 TRBD2 TRBV3-1/TRBV3-2 .
TGTGCCAGCAGCTTAGATGGGACTAGCTCCTACGAGCAGTACTTC CASSLDGTSSYEQYF TRBJ2-7 TRBD2 TRBV7-3 .
TGTGCCAGCAGCTTTAGAGGCCAGCGGATGTACCAAGAGACCCAGTACTTC CASSFRGQRMYQETQYF TRBJ2-5 . TRBV11-2 .
TGTGCCAGCAGCCCCCCCATAGGGGACAGGGGCGAGCAGTACTTC CASSPPIGDRGEQYF TRBJ2-7 TRBD1 TRBV5-4 .
TGTGCCAGTTCGGGACAGGTAACCTACGAGCAGTACTTC CASSGQVTYEQYF TRBJ2-7 TRBD1 TRBV19 .
TGCGCCAGCAGCCAAGATCTCTCATTACAGGGGGCTTTCTACGAGCAGTACTTC CASSQDLSLQGAFYEQYF TRBJ2-7 TRBD1 TRBV4-3 .
TGTGCCAGCAGCTTAACCGGACTAGCGCAAGAGACCCAGTACTTC CASSLTGLAQETQYF TRBJ2-5 TRBD2 TRBV7-3 few
TGTGCCAGCAGCCCCCCAGCGGGGGGCACAGATACGCAGTATTTT CASSPPAGGTDTQYF TRBJ2-3 TRBD2 TRBV28 few
TGTGCCTGGAGTGGGACAGGGGACGGAAACACCATATATTTT CAWSGTGDGNTIYF TRBJ1-3 TRBD1 TRBV30 .
TGTGCCAGCAGGGCCCCGGGACAGAATCAGCCCCAGCATTTT CASRAPGQNQPQHF TRBJ1-5 TRBD1 TRBV6-5 .
TGTGCCAGCAGCTACCAGTCAGGGGGCAGGGGCTACACCTTC CASSYQSGGRGYTF TRBJ1-2 TRBD1 TRBV5-6 once
TGCGCCTCCCCGGGGCAGGGCGTGGGGGGGGCCAAAAACATTCAGTACTTC CASPGQGVGGAKNIQYF TRBJ2-4 TRBD2 TRBV10-1 .
TGCGCCAGCAGCTCCGATACTACATCCGGGACAGGGGGCGATGGCTACACCTTC CASSSDTTSGTGGDGYTF TRBJ1-2 TRBD1 TRBV5-1 .
TGTGCCAGCAGCTTAGCGGGGGGGACAGGGGCCCTACCCCTCTATGGCTACACCTTC CASSLAGGTGALPLYGYTF TRBJ1-2 TRBD1 TRBV7-9 few
TGTGCCAGCAGTTTGGAGAACTATGGCTACACCTTC CASSLENYGYTF TRBJ1-2 . TRBV6-6 .
TGTGCCTGGAAACAATCTTCGTCTAACTATGGCTACACCTTC CAWKQSSSNYGYTF TRBJ1-2 . TRBV30 once
TGCAGCGTTGGACAGGCTGCAGGAAACACCATATATTTT CSVGQAAGNTIYF TRBJ1-3 . TRBV29-1 .
TGCGCCAGCAGCTTGGATCCCCTACCGGAGCCAGATACGCAGTATTTT CASSLDPLPEPDTQYF TRBJ2-3 . TRBV5-1 .
TGTGCCAGCAGCCTCGGGGGGGATTACAATGAGCAGTTCTTC CASSLGGDYNEQFF TRBJ2-1 TRBD2 TRBV11-3 .
TGTGCCAGCAGCTTAGACATGATCACAGATACGCAGTATTTT CASSLDMITDTQYF TRBJ2-3 . TRBV7-2 .
TGTGCCAGCAGTCCCGCCGGGGGCTATGGCTACACCTTC CASSPAGGYGYTF TRBJ1-2 . TRBV27 .
TGTGCCAGCAGTGGCTCCATATCCGGGAGACTGTTTTTT CASSGSISGRLFF TRBJ1-4 . TRBV6-2/TRBV6-3 .
TGCAGCGTTGGCCCCTACAGGGAATACGAGCAGTACTTC CSVGPYREYEQYF TRBJ2-7 . TRBV29-1 .
TGCGCCAGCAAAAGCGGGGGAGCAGGTAACAATGAGCAGTTCTTC CASKSGGAGNNEQFF TRBJ2-1 TRBD2 TRBV5-1 .
TGTGCCAGCTCACCACCATCCGGGATAAGGGGCTACACCTTC CASSPPSGIRGYTF TRBJ1-2 . TRBV18 .
TGTGCCAGCAGCGCGGGACCGCTCGAGGATGGCTACACCTTC CASSAGPLEDGYTF TRBJ1-2 . TRBV13 .
TGTGCCAGCAGCTTAGGGCTAGGACTAGCGGATGGCACAGATACGCAGTATTTT CASSLGLGLADGTDTQYF TRBJ2-3 TRBD2 TRBV11-2 .
TGTGCCAGCAGGGACAGGGGGCGCACCGGGGAGCTGTTTTTT CASRDRGRTGELFF TRBJ2-2 TRBD1 TRBV7-9 few
TGTGCCAGCCTAGGACAGGGGATAAAAAATGAGCAGTTCTTC CASLGQGIKNEQFF TRBJ2-1 TRBD1 TRBV10-3 .
TGTGCCAGCAGTCAGGGACAGGGTAGGGCCAACGTCCTGACTTTC CASSQGQGRANVLTF TRBJ2-6 TRBD1 TRBV27 .
TGTGCCAGCAGCCAAGACTCCGGTAATACGCAGTATTTT CASSQDSGNTQYF TRBJ2-3 . TRBV3-1/TRBV3-2 .
TGCGCCAGCGTCGACCGGGACAGGGGGAACTATGGCTACACCTTC CASVDRDRGNYGYTF TRBJ1-2 TRBD1 TRBV4-1 .
TGTGCCAGCAGCTTAGAAGGGGGCGTTCCCTACAATGAGCAGTTCTTC CASSLEGGVPYNEQFF TRBJ2-1 TRBD1 TRBV7-2 .
TGTGCCAGCAGCTTGGGACTAGCGAACGCCGGGGAGCTGTTTTTT CASSLGLANAGELFF TRBJ2-2 TRBD2 TRBV7-3 .
TGTGCCTGGAGTGACGGGGTTAATGAAAAACTGTTTTTT CAWSDGVNEKLFF TRBJ1-4 . TRBV30 few
TGTGCCAGCCATAGCGGGGGGTACCAAGAGACCCAGTACTTC CASHSGGYQETQYF TRBJ2-5 TRBD2 TRBV7-2 .
TGCGCCCCCGACGGGGGTGTAGCCAAAAACATTCAGTACTTC CAPDGGVAKNIQYF TRBJ2-4 . TRBV5-1 .
TGTGCCAGTAGTATAGCCAGACAGGGGGCCCCTTACAATGAGCAGTTCTTC CASSIARQGAPYNEQFF TRBJ2-1 TRBD1 TRBV19 .
TGCGCCAGCAGCTTGGGTGGGGCCGGGACAGGGGAAGAGCAGTACTTC CASSLGGAGTGEEQYF TRBJ2-7 TRBD1 TRBV5-1 .
TGCAGCGTTGAACGGCGGGACACGCAGTATTTT CSVERRDTQYF TRBJ2-3 . TRBV29-1 .